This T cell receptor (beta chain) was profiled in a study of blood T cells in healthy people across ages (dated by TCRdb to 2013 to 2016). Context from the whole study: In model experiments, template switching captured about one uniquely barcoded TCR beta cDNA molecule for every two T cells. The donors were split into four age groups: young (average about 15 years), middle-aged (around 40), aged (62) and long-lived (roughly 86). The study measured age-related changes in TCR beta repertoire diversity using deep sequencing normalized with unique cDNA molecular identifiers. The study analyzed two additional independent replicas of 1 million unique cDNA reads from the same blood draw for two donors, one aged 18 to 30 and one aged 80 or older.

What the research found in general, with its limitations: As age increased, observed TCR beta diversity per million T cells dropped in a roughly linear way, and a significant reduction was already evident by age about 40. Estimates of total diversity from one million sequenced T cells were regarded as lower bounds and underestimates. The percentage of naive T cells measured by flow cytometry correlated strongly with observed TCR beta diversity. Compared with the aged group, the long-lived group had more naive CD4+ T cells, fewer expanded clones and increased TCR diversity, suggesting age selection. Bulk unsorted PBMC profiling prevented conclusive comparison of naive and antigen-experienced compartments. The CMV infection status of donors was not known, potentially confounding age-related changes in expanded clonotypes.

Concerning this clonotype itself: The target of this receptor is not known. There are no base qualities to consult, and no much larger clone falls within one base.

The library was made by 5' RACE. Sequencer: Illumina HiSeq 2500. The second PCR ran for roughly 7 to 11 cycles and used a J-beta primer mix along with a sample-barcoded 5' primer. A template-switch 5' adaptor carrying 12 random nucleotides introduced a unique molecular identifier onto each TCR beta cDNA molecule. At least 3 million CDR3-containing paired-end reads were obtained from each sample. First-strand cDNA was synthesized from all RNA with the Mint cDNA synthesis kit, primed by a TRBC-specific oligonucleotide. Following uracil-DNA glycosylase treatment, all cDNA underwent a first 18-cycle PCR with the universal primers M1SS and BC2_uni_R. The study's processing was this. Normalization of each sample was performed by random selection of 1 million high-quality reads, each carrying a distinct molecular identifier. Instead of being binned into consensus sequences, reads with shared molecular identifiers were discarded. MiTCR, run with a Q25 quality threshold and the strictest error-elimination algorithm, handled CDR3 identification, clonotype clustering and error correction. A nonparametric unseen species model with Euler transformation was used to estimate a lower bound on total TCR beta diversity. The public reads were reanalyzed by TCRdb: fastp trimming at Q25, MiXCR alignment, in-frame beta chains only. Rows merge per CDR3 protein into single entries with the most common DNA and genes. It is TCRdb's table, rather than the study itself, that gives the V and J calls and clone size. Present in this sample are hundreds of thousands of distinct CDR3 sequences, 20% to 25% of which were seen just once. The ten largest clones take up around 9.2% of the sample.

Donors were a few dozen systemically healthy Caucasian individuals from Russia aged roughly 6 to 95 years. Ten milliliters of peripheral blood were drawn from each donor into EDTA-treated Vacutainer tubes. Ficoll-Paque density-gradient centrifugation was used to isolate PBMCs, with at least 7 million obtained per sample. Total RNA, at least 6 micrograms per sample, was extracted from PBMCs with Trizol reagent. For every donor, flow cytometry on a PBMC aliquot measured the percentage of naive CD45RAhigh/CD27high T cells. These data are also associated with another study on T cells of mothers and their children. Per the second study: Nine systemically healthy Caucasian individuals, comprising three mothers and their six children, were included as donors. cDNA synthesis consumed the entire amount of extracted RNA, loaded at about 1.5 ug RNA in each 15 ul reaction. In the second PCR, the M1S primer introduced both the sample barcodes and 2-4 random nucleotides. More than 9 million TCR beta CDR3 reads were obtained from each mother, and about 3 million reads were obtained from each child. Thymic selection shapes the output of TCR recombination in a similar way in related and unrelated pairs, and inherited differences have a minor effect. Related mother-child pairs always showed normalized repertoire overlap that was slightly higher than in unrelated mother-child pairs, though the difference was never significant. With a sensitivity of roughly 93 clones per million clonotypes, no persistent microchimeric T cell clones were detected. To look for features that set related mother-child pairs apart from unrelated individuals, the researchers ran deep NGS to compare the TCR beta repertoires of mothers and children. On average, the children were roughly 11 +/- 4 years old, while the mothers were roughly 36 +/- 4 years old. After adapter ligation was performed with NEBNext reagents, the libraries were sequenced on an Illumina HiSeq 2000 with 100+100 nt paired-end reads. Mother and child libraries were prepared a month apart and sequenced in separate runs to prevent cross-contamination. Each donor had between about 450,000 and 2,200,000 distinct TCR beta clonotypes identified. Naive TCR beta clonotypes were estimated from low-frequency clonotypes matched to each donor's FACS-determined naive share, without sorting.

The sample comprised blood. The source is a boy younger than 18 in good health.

The DNA sequence is TGCGCCAGCAGCCAAGATACAAGCGGGGGGCCGACCTACGAGCAGTACTTC. The encoded protein is CASSQDTSGGPTYEQYF. The V gene is TRBV4-3 and the J gene is TRBJ2-5, and TRBD2 aligns with 9 junction nucleotides. Gene TRBJ2-7 matches the end of the DNA better, so the J call may be wrong. Reading the germline V gene gives CDR1 LGHNA and CDR2 YSLEER. Including the terminal cysteine and phenylalanine, the CDR3 comprises 17 residues. The kept DNA is CDR3 alone, 51 bases in frame from the first base.